Following are 27 T cell receptor beta chains from one sample sequenced in a study of OX40 agonist ivuxolimab in advanced cancers. Profiling relied on immunoSEQ multiplex PCR, and the TCRdb table lists in-frame clones only, not all of them. The sample yields 22,000 or so clones, 70% to 85% seen once. The source was CD4+ or CD8+ T cells sorted from blood, collected in a trial of the OX40 agonist ivuxolimab. These receptors came from an adult with an advanced solid tumor such as melanoma, head and neck, liver or kidney cancer.

The V and J genes are TRBV4-2 and TRBJ2-2; the match to TRBD2 covers 14 bases. The germline V gene has CDR1 LGHNA and CDR2 YNFKEQ. CDR3 length: 20 residues. J lost 6 bases, V lost 5 bases, and 17 bases had no gene match. CDR3 nucleotides: TGTGCCAGCAGCTCCCGTCCCGCATCGACTAGCGGGAGGGAGCCCGGGGAGCTGTTTTTT. Protein product: CASSSRPASTSGREPGELFF.

As concerns this clone: One end of the junction varies from germline; a read error may be responsible. The chain has TRBV28 and TRBJ2-7; 13 bases are a match to TRBD2. The CDR3 is 16 amino acids. From germline, CDR1 is MDHEN and CDR2 SYDVKM. The CDR3 bases are TGTGCCAGCAGTCCACCGGGACTAGCGGGAACCTACGGGCAGTACTTC. Residues: CASSPPGLAGTYGQYF.

CDR3 sequence reads: CASSVGAAHTQYF. DNA for the CDR3: TGTGCCAGCAGCGTAGGGGCCGCTCATACGCAGTATTTT. The chain combines TRBV9 with TRBJ2-3; D gene uncertain. The CDR3 length is 13 residues. CDR1 and CDR2 (germline): SGDLS, YYNGEE. Trimming cost V 0 bases and J 7 bases, with 9 bases left between them.

The chain's CDR3 is CASSEDRALTNEKLFF. The CDR3 DNA follows: TGTGCCAGCAGCGAAGACAGGGCCCTTACAAATGAAAAACTGTTTTTT. The chain carries TRBV7-9 and TRBJ1-4, with TRBD1 identical over 7 bases. The ends lost 5 bases at V and 5 bases at J; junction bases unmatched: 11. CDR3 length equals 16 residues. Germline V gives CDR1 SEHNR, CDR2 FQNEAQ (reference sequence). Looking up the rest from reference TRBV7-9 and TRBJ1-4 gives the full variable domain: DTGVSQNPRHKITKRGQNVTFRCDPISEHNRLYWYRQTLGQGPEFLTYFQNEAQLEKSRLLSDRFSAERPKGSFSTLEIQRTEQGDSAMYLCASSEDRALTNEKLFFGSGTQLSVL.

In DNA, the CDR3 is TGTGCCAGCAGCTTAGACAGAGTTTTCTCCTACGAGCAGTACTTC. It encodes CASSLDRVFSYEQYF. The rearrangement joins TRBV7-3 to TRBJ2-7, with a possible D match to TRBD1 (5 bases). V lost 2 bases to trimming and J lost 0 bases, with 11 bases between them. The CDR3 is 15 amino acids. The germline V gene has CDR1 SGHTA and CDR2 FQGTGA.

This chain links TRBV18 with TRBJ1-2, with a weak D call TRBD1 (6 bases). The CDR3 covers 13 residues. V was clipped by 2 bases and J by 8 bases, with 12 bases between them. The germline gives CDR1 KGHSH, CDR2 LQKENI. This CDR3 reads CASSPRGESGYTF. The CDR3 region has the DNA TGTGCCAGCTCACCAAGGGGGGAGTCGGGCTACACCTTC.

This clone has a handful of counts. The chain's CDR3 is CASSPGPADYEQYF. CDR3 nucleotides: TGTGCCAGCAGCCCCGGACCAGCAGACTACGAGCAGTACTTC. The rearrangement links TRBV7-3 to TRBJ2-7; D uncertain. V dropped 5 bases and J dropped 3 bases, with 14 bases sitting between them. In germline, CDR1 is SGHTA, CDR2 FQGTGA. The CDR3 is 14 residues long.

This chain uses TRBV19 with TRBJ1-5, with unresolved D. This CDR3 has 15 residues. The V end lost 3 bases, the J end lost 6 bases, and 15 bases lay between the germline ends. CDR1 is LNHDA and CDR2 is SQIVND in the germline V gene (reference sequence). CDR3 region: CASSIEGAWGQPQHF. As DNA, the CDR3 is TGTGCCAGTAGTATCGAGGGTGCCTGGGGTCAGCCCCAGCATTTT.

The chain recombines TRBV5-4 with TRBJ2-5; D gene ambiguous. CDR3 length equals 14 residues. V lost 0 bases, J lost 3 bases, and 9 bases lay in between. Germline V gene data show CDR1 as SGHNT and CDR2 as YYREEE (reference sequence). CDR3 bases: TGTGCCAGCAGCTTGGTTAGTTCTAAAGAGACCCAGTACTTC. This sequence encodes CASSLVSSKETQYF.

The rearrangement joins TRBV30 to TRBJ1-2, with D tentatively TRBD1 (5 bases). CDR1 GTSNPN and CDR2 SVGIG come from the germline V gene (reference sequence). The CDR3 is 19 residues long. The V gene lost 4 bases and the J gene lost 0 bases, with 27 bases spanning the gap. The CDR3 region is CAWKGQGGLSLIANYGYTF. CDR3 nucleotide sequence: TGTGCCTGGAAAGGGCAGGGAGGTTTATCTCTAATAGCTAACTATGGCTACACCTTC.

The chain joins TRBV30 to TRBJ1-1; D is perhaps TRBD1 (6 bases). Trimming removed 3 bases at V and 3 bases at J, with 17 bases between. The CDR3 covers 15 residues. Germline CDR1 GTSNPN, CDR2 SVGIG (reference sequence). CDR3 in DNA: TGTGCCTGGAGATGGGGGCTGGTCAGGGACACTGAAGCTTTCTTT. Protein sequence: CAWRWGLVRDTEAFF.

The chain is built from TRBV6-6 and TRBJ2-5; D is uncertain. V was pared by 7 bases and J by 4 bases, with 7 bases between. CDR3 length: 11 amino acids. Per germline, CDR1 MNHNY and CDR2 SVGAGI (reference sequence). The CDR3 sequence: CASKFRETQYF. The CDR3 DNA is TGTGCCAGCAAATTCAGAGAGACCCAGTACTTC.

This clone turned up a few times. This chain uses TRBV5-1 with TRBJ2-7; D remains unclear. The CDR3 covers 12 residues. Trimming took off 4 bases at V and 3 bases at J, with 8 bases between the two ends. CDR1 is SGHRS and CDR2 is YFSETQ in the germline V gene. For the CDR3, the DNA is TGCGCCAGCAGCCCTCCCGGCTACGAGCAGTACTTC. Residues: CASSPPGYEQYF.

The chain links TRBV30 to TRBJ1-1; D not certain. Trimming pared 1 base from V and 4 bases from J, leaving 4 bases between. The germline gives CDR1 GTSNPN, CDR2 SVGIG (reference sequence). CDR3 length: 11 residues. CDR3 nucleotide sequence: TGTGCCTGGAGTGGGCTCACTGAAGCTTTCTTT. Residues: CAWSGLTEAFF.

The genes are TRBV11-1 and TRBJ2-5; D may be TRBD1 (5 bases). Matching the DNA end better, TRBJ2-7 makes the J call doubtful. Germline V gene data show CDR1 as SGHAT and CDR2 as FQDESV (reference sequence). The CDR3 is 14 amino acids. The CDR3 nucleotides are TGTGCCAGCAGCCAACCCAGGGAACCCTACGAGCAGTACTTC. Its protein is CASSQPREPYEQYF.

This chain joins TRBV5-1 and TRBJ2-5, with TRBD2 matching over 9 bases. The J segment lost 5 bases and the V segment lost 0 bases, leaving 8 bases of the junction unmatched. The germline V gene has CDR1 SGHRS and CDR2 YFSETQ. The CDR3 consists of 16 residues. The CDR3 DNA reads as TGCGCCAGCAGCTTGGTGCCTAGCGGGGCCGGGGAGACCCAGTACTTC. Its translation: CASSLVPSGAGETQYF.

This rearrangement joins TRBV5-1 to TRBJ2-7; D might be TRBD2 (6 bases). The CDR3 loop spans 15 amino acids. Trimming removed 6 bases at V and 7 bases at J, with 23 bases between. Germline CDR1 SGHRS, CDR2 YFSETQ. The DNA for the CDR3 is TGCGCCAGCACCCCAGGGCGCGGGGACCCTCGGGAGCAGTACTTC. Protein sequence: CASTPGRGDPREQYF. The full variable domain, completed using reference TRBV5-1 and TRBJ2-7, is KAGVTQTPRYLIKTRGQQVTLSCSPISGHRSVSWYQQTPGQGLQFLFEYFSETQRNKGNFPGRFSGRQFSNSRSEMNVSTLELGDSALYLCASTPGRGDPREQYFGPGTRLTVT.

This rearrangement joins TRBV5-4 to TRBJ1-2; 7 positions agree with TRBD1. V trimming: 6 bases; J trimming: 6 bases; junction bases outside the gene matches: 2. The CDR3 consists of 11 residues. In germline, CDR1 is SGHNT, CDR2 YYREEE (reference sequence). The CDR3 loop reads CASTTGHGYTF. The CDR3 DNA reads as TGTGCCAGCACGACAGGGCATGGCTACACCTTC.

This rearrangement joins TRBV5-4 to TRBJ2-2; TRBD1 matches at 7 bases. This CDR3 is built from 15 residues. The V segment lost 4 bases and the J segment 0 bases; nucleotides outside the gene matches: 3. The germline gives CDR1 SGHNT, CDR2 YYREEE (reference sequence). The CDR3 is CASSRGQPNTGELFF. CDR3 sequence (DNA): TGTGCCAGCAGCAGGGGACAGCCGAACACCGGGGAGCTGTTTTTT.

The rearrangement joins TRBV6-5 to TRBJ1-1; tentative D call: TRBD1 (6 bases). Germline loops: CDR1 MNHEY, CDR2 SVGAGI. Deletions cut 1 base from V and 2 bases from J, with 8 bases between. The CDR3 is made up of 14 amino acids. CDR3 amino acids: CASSYFRGNTEAFF. The DNA of the CDR3 is TGTGCCAGCAGTTACTTCAGGGGAAACACTGAAGCTTTCTTT.

This sequence joins TRBV5-8 and TRBJ2-2, with 8 bases identical to TRBD2. V lost 10 bases to trimming and J lost 0 bases; unmatched junction nucleotides: 14. The CDR3 loop spans 17 amino acids. Germline lookup yields CDR1 SGHTS and CDR2 YDEGEE. The CDR3 region has the DNA TGTGCCGCACCCCTCGGGAGGGCGCGGCCGAACACCGGGGAGCTGTTTTTT. This codes for CAAPLGRARPNTGELFF. The entire variable domain, with the rest obtained from reference TRBV5-8 and TRBJ2-2, is as follows: EAGVTQSPTHLIKTRGQQATLRCSPISGHTSVYWYQQALGLGLQFLLWYDEGEERNRGNFPPRFSGRQFPNYSSELNVNALELEDSALYLCAAPLGRARPNTGELFFGEGSRLTVL.

The chain is built from TRBV19 and TRBJ2-2; the match to TRBD1 covers 12 bases. Per the germline V gene, CDR1 is LNHDA and CDR2 is SQIVND (reference sequence). J gave up 4 bases and V 5 bases, and 14 bases lay outside the gene matches. The CDR3 totals 19 residues. CDR3 coding DNA: TGTGCCAGTAGTCGTCGGGACAGGGGGCGAATGGGGACCACCGGGGAGCTGTTTTTT. Encoded protein: CASSRRDRGRMGTTGELFF.

This clone was detected once. The chain links TRBV21-1 to TRBJ1-1; the DNA was not used to check the table's D call, TRBD1. TRBV21-1 is labeled a pseudogene. CDR3 length: 16 residues. For the CDR3, the DNA is TGTGCCAGCAGCCCTGGGACAGCAGCCTCTCGCACTGAAGCTTTCTTT. This sequence encodes CASSPGTAASRTEAFF.

The rearrangement uses TRBV27 and TRBJ2-1, with D possibly TRBD2 on 6 matching bases. The germline gives CDR1 MNHEY, CDR2 SMNVEV (reference sequence). The CDR3 extends over 12 amino acids. V was cut by 8 bases and J by 7 bases, with 12 bases left in between. This CDR3 reads CASHGLTNEQFF. The CDR3 coding sequence is TGTGCCAGCCATGGACTAACGAATGAGCAGTTCTTC.

This rearrangement joins TRBV5-1 to TRBJ1-2; weak D call: TRBD1 (5 bases). Trimming removed 0 bases at V and 5 bases at J, with 14 bases between. The CDR3 covers 15 residues. Germline V gene lookup returns CDR1 SGHRS and CDR2 YFSETQ. The CDR3 DNA sequence: TGCGCCAGCAGCTTGGGACAGACCTCTGGGTATGGCTACACCTTC. Translating gives CASSLGQTSGYGYTF.

The chain is built from TRBV30 and TRBJ1-2, with D unresolved. CDR1 and CDR2 (germline): GTSNPN, SVGIG (reference sequence). Deletions cut 1 base from V and 4 bases from J, with 10 bases between. The length of the CDR3 is 13 residues. The CDR3 here is CAWSDRAAYGYTF. The CDR3 nucleotides read TGTGCCTGGAGTGACCGGGCAGCCTATGGCTACACCTTC.

This chain uses TRBV4-1 with TRBJ1-2, with D possibly matching TRBD1 (6 bases). Germline CDR1 reads MGHRA; CDR2 reads YSYEKL. Trimming left V 1 base short and J 4 bases short, with 13 bases between. This CDR3 spans 15 amino acids. The CDR3 sequence is CASSQATGTVYGYTF. The CDR3 DNA reads as TGCGCCAGCAGCCAAGCTACAGGGACGGTCTATGGCTACACCTTC.